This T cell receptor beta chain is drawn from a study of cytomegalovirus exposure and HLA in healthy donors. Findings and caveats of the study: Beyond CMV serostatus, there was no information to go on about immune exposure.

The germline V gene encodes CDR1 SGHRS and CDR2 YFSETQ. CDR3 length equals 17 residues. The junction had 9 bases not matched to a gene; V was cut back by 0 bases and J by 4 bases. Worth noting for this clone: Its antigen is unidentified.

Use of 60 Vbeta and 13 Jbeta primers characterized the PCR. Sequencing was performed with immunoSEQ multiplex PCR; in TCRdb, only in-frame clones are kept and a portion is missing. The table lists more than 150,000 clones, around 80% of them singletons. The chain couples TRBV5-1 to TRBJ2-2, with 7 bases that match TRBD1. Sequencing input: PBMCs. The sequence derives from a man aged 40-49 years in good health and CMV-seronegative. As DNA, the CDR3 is TGCGCCAGCAGCTTGGGGTCAGGGACAGCTGGCACCGGGGAGCTGTTTTTT. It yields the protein CASSLGSGTAGTGELFF.